This T cell receptor beta chain was retrieved from a study of neoadjuvant anti-PD-1 for oral cavity cancer. The table came from immunoSEQ multiplex PCR; TCRdb's copy has only in-frame clones and leaves some out. The repertoire consists of 11,000 to 15,000 clones, with 65% to 75% occurring once and the leading ten covering roughly 3.3%. Germline V gene data show CDR1 as GTSNPN and CDR2 as SVGIG (reference sequence). Unmatched junction bases numbered 4, after V lost 4 bases and J lost 2 bases. The CDR3 consists of 14 residues. The rearrangement joins TRBV30 to TRBJ2-4, with TRBD2 matching over 8 bases. This material consisted of PBMCs, taken before nivolumab (anti-PD-1) treatment. The receptor was derived from a person aged 40 to 85 with oral cavity squamous cell carcinoma. In nucleotides, the CDR3 is TGTGCCTGGAACGGCGGGAGGCCCAAAAACATTCAGTACTTC. This codes for CAWNGGRPKNIQYF.